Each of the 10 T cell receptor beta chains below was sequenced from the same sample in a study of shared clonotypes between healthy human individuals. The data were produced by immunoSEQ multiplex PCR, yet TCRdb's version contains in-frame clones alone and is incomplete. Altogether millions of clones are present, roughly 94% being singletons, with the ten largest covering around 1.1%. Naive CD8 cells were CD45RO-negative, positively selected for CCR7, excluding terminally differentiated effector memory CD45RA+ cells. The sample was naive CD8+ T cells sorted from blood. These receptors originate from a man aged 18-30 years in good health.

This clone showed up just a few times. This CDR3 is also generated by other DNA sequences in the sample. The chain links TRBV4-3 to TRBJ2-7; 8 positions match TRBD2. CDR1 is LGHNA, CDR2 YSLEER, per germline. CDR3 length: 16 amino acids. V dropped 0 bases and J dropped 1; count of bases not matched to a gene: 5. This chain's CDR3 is CASSQDRASGSYEQYF. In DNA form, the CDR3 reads TGCGCCAGCAGCCAAGATAGGGCTAGCGGGTCCTACGAGCAGTACTTC.

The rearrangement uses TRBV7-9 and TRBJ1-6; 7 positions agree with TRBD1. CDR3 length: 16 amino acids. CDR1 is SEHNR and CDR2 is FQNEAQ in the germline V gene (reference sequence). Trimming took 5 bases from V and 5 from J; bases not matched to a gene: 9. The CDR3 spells CASSVRTGTDNSPLHF. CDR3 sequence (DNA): TGTGCCAGCAGCGTAAGGACCGGGACAGATAATTCACCCCTCCACTTT.

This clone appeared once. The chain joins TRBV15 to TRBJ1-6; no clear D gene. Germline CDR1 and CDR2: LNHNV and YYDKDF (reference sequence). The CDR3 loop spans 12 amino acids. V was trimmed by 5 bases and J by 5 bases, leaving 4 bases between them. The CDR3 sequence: CATSGNNSPLHF. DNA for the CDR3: TGTGCCACCAGCGGGAATAATTCACCCCTCCACTTT. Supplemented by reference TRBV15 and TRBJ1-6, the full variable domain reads DAMVIQNPRYQVTQFGKPVTLSCSQTLNHNVMYWYQQKSSQAPKLLFHYYDKDFNNEADTPDNFQSRRPNTSFCFLDIRSPGLGDTAMYLCATSGNNSPLHFGNGTRLTVT.

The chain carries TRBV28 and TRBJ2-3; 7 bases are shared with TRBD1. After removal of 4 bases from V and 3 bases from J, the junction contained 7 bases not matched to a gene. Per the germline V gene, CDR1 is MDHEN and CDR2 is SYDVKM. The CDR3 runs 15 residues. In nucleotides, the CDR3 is TGTGCCAGCAGTTCGACAGGGTCCTGGACAGATACGCAGTATTTT. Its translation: CASSSTGSWTDTQYF.

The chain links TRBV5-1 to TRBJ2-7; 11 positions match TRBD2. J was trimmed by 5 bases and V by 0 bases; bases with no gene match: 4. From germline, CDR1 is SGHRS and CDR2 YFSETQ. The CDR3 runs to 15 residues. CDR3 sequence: CASSLALGLADEQYF. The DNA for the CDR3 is TGCGCCAGCAGCTTGGCGTTGGGACTAGCGGACGAGCAGTACTTC. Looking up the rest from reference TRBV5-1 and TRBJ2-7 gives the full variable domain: KAGVTQTPRYLIKTRGQQVTLSCSPISGHRSVSWYQQTPGQGLQFLFEYFSETQRNKGNFPGRFSGRQFSNSRSEMNVSTLELGDSALYLCASSLALGLADEQYFGPGTRLTVT.

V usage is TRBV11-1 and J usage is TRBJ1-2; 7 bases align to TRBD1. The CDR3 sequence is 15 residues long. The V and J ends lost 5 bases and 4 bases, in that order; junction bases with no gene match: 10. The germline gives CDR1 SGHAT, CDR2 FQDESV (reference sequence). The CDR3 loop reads CASSQLTGDLYGYTF. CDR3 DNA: TGTGCCAGCAGCCAATTAACAGGGGATCTCTATGGCTACACCTTC.

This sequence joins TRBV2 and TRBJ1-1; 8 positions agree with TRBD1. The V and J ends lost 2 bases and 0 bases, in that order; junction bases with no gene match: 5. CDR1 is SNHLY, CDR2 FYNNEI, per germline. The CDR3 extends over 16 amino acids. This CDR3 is CASSETWTGLNTEAFF. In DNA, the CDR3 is TGTGCCAGCAGTGAAACATGGACAGGGTTGAACACTGAAGCTTTCTTT.

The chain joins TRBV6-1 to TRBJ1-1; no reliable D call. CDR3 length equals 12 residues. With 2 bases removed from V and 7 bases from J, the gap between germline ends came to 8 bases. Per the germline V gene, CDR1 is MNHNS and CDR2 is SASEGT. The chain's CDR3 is CASSEIRSEAFF. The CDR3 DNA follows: TGTGCCAGCAGTGAAATAAGGAGTGAAGCTTTCTTT.

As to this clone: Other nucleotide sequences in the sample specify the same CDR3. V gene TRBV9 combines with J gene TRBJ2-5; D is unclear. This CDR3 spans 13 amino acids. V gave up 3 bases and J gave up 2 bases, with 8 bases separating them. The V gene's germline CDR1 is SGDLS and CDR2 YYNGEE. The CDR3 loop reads CASSAGQQETQYF. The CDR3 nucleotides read TGTGCCAGCAGCGCGGGCCAGCAAGAGACCCAGTACTTC. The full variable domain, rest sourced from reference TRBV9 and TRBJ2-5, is DSGVTQTPKHLITATGQRVTLRCSPRSGDLSVYWYQQSLDQGLQFLIQYYNGEERAKGNILERFSAQQFPDLHSELNLSSLELGDSALYFCASSAGQQETQYFGPGTRLLVL.

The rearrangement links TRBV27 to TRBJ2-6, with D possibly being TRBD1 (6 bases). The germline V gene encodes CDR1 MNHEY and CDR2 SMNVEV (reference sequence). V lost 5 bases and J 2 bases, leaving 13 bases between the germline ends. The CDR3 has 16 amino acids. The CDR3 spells CASSRVPGAGANVLTF. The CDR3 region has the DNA TGTGCCAGCAGTAGGGTCCCAGGGGCTGGGGCCAACGTCCTGACTTTC.